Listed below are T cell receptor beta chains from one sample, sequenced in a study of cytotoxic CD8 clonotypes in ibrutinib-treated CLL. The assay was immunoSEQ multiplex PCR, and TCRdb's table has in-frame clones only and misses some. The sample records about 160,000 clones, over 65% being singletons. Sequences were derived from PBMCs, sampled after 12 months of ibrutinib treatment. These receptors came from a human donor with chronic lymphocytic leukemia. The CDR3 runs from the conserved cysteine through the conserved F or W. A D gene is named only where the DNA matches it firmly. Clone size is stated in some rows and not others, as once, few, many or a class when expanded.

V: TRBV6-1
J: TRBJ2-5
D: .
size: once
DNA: TGTGCCAGCAGCGGGGGACGGGAGACCCAGTACTTC
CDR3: CASSGGRETQYF

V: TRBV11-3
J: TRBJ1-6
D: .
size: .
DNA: TGTGCCAGCAGCTTAGGCAGGACAGATTCACCCCTCCACTTT
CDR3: CASSLGRTDSPLHF

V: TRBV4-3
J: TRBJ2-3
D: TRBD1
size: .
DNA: TGCGCCAGCAGCCAAGGCACAGGGGTCGTGACAGATACGCAGTATTTT
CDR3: CASSQGTGVVTDTQYF

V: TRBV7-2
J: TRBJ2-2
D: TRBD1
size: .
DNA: TGTGCCAGCAGCCCTGGACAGGGGTACGCGAACACCGGGGAGCTGTTTTTT
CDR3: CASSPGQGYANTGELFF

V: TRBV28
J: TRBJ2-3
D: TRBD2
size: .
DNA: TGTGCCAGCATTGGGGGGGTCGGCACAGATACGCAGTATTTT
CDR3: CASIGGVGTDTQYF

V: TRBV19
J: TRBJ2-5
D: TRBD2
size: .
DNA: TGTGCCAGTAGTATAGGACTAGCGGGGCAAGAGACCCAGTACTTC
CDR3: CASSIGLAGQETQYF

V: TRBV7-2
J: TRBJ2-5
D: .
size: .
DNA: TGTGCCAGCAGCGCGAGGGGAGAGACCCAGTACTTC
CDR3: CASSARGETQYF

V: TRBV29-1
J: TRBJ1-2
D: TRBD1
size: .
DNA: TGCAGCGCCGGACAGGGAGAGACGGTGGGGGGCTACACCTTC
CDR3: CSAGQGETVGGYTF

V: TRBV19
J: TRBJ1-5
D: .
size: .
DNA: TGTGCCAGCACAAAAACCCCGGGCAGGGCGGATCAGCCCCAGCATTTT
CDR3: CASTKTPGRADQPQHF

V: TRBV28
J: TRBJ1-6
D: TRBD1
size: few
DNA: TGTGCCAGCAGTCGCGGTCGGGGGACAGGGAATTCACCCCTCCACTTT
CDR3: CASSRGRGTGNSPLHF

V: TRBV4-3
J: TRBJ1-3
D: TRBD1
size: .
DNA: TGCGCCAGCACCTCGGGACAGGGGGCGACCCAAACTCTTCCAGGAAACACCATATATTTT
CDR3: CASTSGQGATQTLPGNTIYF

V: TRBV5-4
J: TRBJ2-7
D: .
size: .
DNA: TGTGCCAGCAGCTTGAATGGGGAGAGGGACGAGCAGTACTTC
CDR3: CASSLNGERDEQYF

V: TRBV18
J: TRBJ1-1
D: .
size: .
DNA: TGTGCCAGCTCACCATTTGAACCACGGCCGAACACTGAAGCTTTCTTT
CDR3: CASSPFEPRPNTEAFF

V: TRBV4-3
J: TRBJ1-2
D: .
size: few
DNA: TGCGCCAGCAGTTACGCCTCCAGGGGTGGGGGCTACACCTTC
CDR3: CASSYASRGGGYTF

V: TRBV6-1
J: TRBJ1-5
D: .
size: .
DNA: TGTGCCAGCAGTGAAGTGGCAGGGTTCAGCAATCAGCCCCAGCATTTT
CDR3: CASSEVAGFSNQPQHF

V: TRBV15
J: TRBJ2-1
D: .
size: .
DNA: TGTGCCACCAGCAGGGGGGCGACTGTGGGCGGAGCCTACAATGAGCAGTTCTTC
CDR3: CATSRGATVGGAYNEQFF

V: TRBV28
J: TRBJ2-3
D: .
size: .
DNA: TGTGCCAGCAGTTTAGTGGAGGGGATAGGCACAGATACGCAGTATTTT
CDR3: CASSLVEGIGTDTQYF

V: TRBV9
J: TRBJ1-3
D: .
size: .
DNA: TGTGCCAGCAGCCTGACGACAGGCCTTGGTACAAACACCATATATTTT
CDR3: CASSLTTGLGTNTIYF

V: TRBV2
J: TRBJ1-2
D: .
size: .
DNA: TGTGCCAGCAGTGAAGTGAGAATGTTAAGAACCCCCTATGGCTACACCTTC
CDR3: CASSEVRMLRTPYGYTF

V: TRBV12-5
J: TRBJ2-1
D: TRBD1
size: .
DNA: TGTGCTAGTGGACCGACAGGGGCGGGTGAGCAGTTCTTC
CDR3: CASGPTGAGEQFF

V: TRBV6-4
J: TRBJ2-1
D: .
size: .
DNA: TGTGCCAGCAGTGACCGACAAAATGAGCAGTTCTTC
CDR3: CASSDRQNEQFF

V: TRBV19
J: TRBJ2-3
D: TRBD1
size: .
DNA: TGTGCCAGTAGCAACAGGGGACCAGATACGCAGTATTTT
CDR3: CASSNRGPDTQYF

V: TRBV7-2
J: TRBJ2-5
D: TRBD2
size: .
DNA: TGTGCCAGCAGCTTAGGGGCGGGAGTAGAGACCCAGTACTTC
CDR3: CASSLGAGVETQYF

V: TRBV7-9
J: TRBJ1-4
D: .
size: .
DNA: TGTGCCAGCACCCCGGGGGGGCCCGAAAAACTGTTTTTT
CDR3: CASTPGGPEKLFF

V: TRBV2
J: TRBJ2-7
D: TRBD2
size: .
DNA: TGTGCCAGCAAGGGACTAGCGACAAGCTCCTACGAGCAGTACTTC
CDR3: CASKGLATSSYEQYF

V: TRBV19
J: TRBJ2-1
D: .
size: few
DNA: TGTGCCAGTAGTTGGAGCAGGTACAATGAGCAGTTCTTC
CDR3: CASSWSRYNEQFF

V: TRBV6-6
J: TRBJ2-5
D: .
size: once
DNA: TGTGCCAGCAGTTATTGGGAAGGGACTTATCAAGAGACCCAGTACTTC
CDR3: CASSYWEGTYQETQYF

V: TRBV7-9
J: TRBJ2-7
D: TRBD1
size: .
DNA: TGTGCCAGCAGCTTAGGTCCGGGACAGAACTACGAGCAGTACTTC
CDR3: CASSLGPGQNYEQYF

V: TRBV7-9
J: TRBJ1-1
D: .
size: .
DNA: TGTGCCAGCAGCGCCCCCGGGAGTATGAACACTGAAGCTTTCTTT
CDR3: CASSAPGSMNTEAFF